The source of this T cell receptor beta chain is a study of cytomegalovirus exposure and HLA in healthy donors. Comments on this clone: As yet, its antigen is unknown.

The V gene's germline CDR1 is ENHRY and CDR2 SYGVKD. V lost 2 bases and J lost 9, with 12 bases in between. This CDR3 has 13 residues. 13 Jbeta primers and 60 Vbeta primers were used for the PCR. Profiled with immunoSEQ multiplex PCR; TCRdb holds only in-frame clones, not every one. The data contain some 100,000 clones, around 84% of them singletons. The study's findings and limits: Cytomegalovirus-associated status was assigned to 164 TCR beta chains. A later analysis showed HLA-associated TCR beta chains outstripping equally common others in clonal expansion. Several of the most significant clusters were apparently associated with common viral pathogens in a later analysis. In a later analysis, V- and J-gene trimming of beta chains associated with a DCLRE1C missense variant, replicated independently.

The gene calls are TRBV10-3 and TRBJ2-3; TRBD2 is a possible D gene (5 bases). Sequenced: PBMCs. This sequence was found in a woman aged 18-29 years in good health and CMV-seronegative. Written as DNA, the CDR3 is TGTGCCATCAGTGAGCTAGGAGGAGGAACGCAGTATTTT. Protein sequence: CAISELGGGTQYF.